These 30 T cell receptor beta chains were sequenced from one sample in a study of control samples from healthy donors and cancer patients. Libraries were prepared by immunoSEQ multiplex PCR; TCRdb keeps only in-frame clonotypes and omits some of them. The sample shows 100,000 to 150,000 clones, approximately 90% of them seen only once. Sample: blood. The receptor source for this set is a man younger than 35 in good health.

This sequence joins TRBV7-9 and TRBJ1-1; the D is unclear. The CDR3 is 14 residues long. V lost 6 bases and J 2 bases, leaving 13 bases between the germline ends. Per germline, CDR1 SEHNR and CDR2 FQNEAQ (reference sequence). The CDR3 nucleotides are TGTGCCAGCAGGAATCCGGGGTATAACACTGAAGCTTTCTTT. This codes for CASRNPGYNTEAFF.

The V call is TRBV12-3 or TRBV12-4, the J call TRBJ1-4; D gene ambiguous. Trimming took 6 bases from V and 7 from J, leaving 6 bases between them. The CDR3 consists of 11 residues. CDR3 sequence reads: CASSPGEKLFF. In DNA form, the CDR3 reads TGTGCCAGCAGCCCCGGTGAAAAACTGTTTTTT.

The chain is built from TRBV5-3 and TRBJ2-3; D unresolved. TRBV5-3 is an ORF; its function is uncertain. The CDR3 runs 13 residues. V was trimmed by 6 bases and J by 1 base, leaving 9 bases between them. As DNA, the CDR3 is TGTGCCAGAACGGACGGCTGCACAGATACGCAGTATTTT. Residues: CARTDGCTDTQYF.

The genes are TRBV5-4 and TRBJ1-3, with D possibly being TRBD1 (5 bases). Germline V gene sequence: CDR1 SGHNT, CDR2 YYREEE (reference sequence). This CDR3 is 14 amino acids long. Deletions cut 2 bases from V and 2 bases from J, with 8 bases between. CDR3 bases: TGTGCCAGCAGCTTCGGCAGGGCTGGAAACACCATATATTTT. Translated, it gives CASSFGRAGNTIYF.

In this sample, this clone turned up once. The chain joins TRBV19 to TRBJ2-1; 7 bases agree with TRBD2. CDR1 LNHDA and CDR2 SQIVND come from the germline V gene (reference sequence). The V and J ends lost 4 bases and 8 bases, in that order; junction bases with no gene match: 11. This CDR3 has 15 amino acids. CDR3 sequence: CASSRGGWEKDEQFF. As DNA, the CDR3 is TGTGCCAGTAGTAGGGGAGGGTGGGAGAAGGATGAGCAGTTCTTC.

This chain connects TRBV4-3 to TRBJ2-2, with 8 bases aligning to TRBD2. J was trimmed by 2 bases and V by 3 bases; bases with no gene match: 5. Germline CDR1 LGHNA, CDR2 YSLEER. The CDR3 covers 16 residues. CDR3 sequence (DNA): TGCGCCAGCAGCCAGGAGACTAGCGACAACACCGGGGAGCTGTTTTTT. It translates to CASSQETSDNTGELFF.

The rearrangement joins TRBV7-8 to TRBJ2-7; 9 nucleotides match TRBD1. The length of the CDR3 is 15 residues. Trimming cost V 5 bases and J 0 bases; bases outside gene matches: 5. Germline assignment: CDR1 SGHVS and CDR2 FQNEAQ. CDR3 region: CASSLGTGSSYEQYF. CDR3 DNA: TGTGCCAGCAGCCTCGGGACAGGGAGCTCCTACGAGCAGTACTTC.

The chain is built from TRBV10-3 and TRBJ1-2; a weak D match, TRBD1 (5 bases). V gave up 0 bases and J gave up 4 bases, with 12 bases separating them. CDR1 is ENHRY, CDR2 SYGVKD, per germline. CDR3 length equals 15 residues. CDR3 DNA: TGTGCCATCAGTGAGTCGGTGGGGCGAACCTATGGCTACACCTTC. Translated, it gives CAISESVGRTYGYTF.

The V and J genes are TRBV19 and TRBJ2-7, with D unclear. The germline V gene encodes CDR1 LNHDA and CDR2 SQIVND (reference sequence). Trimming pared 2 bases from V and 5 bases from J, leaving 10 bases between. The CDR3 is 13 residues long. The CDR3 sequence: CASSIWLGNEQYF. CDR3 coding DNA: TGTGCCAGTAGTATATGGTTAGGGAACGAGCAGTACTTC.

This clone was seen just once. The chain employs TRBV29-1 and TRBJ1-3; D perhaps matches TRBD1 (6 bases). V was clipped by 5 bases and J by 0 bases, with 11 bases between them. This CDR3 region has 14 residues. In germline, CDR1 is SQVTM, CDR2 ANQGSEA. The CDR3 is CSVSGVSSGNTIYF. The CDR3 DNA reads as TGCAGCGTTTCAGGGGTTTCCTCTGGAAACACCATATATTTT.

This clone appeared once. The chain recombines TRBV30 with TRBJ2-1; D possibly corresponds to TRBD2 (6 bases). The CDR3 totals 11 residues. The germline CDR1 and CDR2 sequences are GTSNPN and SVGIG (reference sequence). V lost 4 bases and J lost 8, with 9 bases in between. This CDR3 is CAWTPGDEQFF. CDR3 bases: TGTGCCTGGACCCCGGGGGATGAGCAGTTCTTC.

The chain uses TRBV6-5 and TRBJ1-1, with no clear D. The ends were cut back, 0 bases at V and 5 bases at J, with 7 bases in the middle. This CDR3 has 13 residues. Germline-derived CDR1 and CDR2 are MNHEY and SVGAGI. The CDR3 here is CASSYSLGTEAFF. The CDR3 nucleotides read TGTGCCAGCAGTTACTCTTTGGGAACTGAAGCTTTCTTT.

This clone was seen once. The chain couples TRBV6-6 to TRBJ2-2, with 7 nucleotides matching TRBD1. This CDR3 spans 16 amino acids. With 1 base clipped from V and 5 bases from J, the junction kept 7 bases outside the gene matches. Germline values: CDR1 MNHNY, CDR2 SVGAGI (reference sequence). The CDR3 bases are TGTGCCAGCAGTTACTTGCCAGGGGGTGTTACCGGGGAGCTGTTTTTT. This translates into CASSYLPGGVTGELFF.

In its sample, this clone was seen once. This chain connects TRBV27 to TRBJ2-7; no clear D. V was pared by 3 bases and J by 2 bases, with 14 bases between. The length of the CDR3 is 15 residues. Per germline, CDR1 MNHEY and CDR2 SMNVEV (reference sequence). The CDR3 loop is CASSFFRYPPYEQYV. In DNA form, the CDR3 reads TGTGCCAGCAGTTTTTTCCGGTATCCACCCTACGAGCAGTACGTC.

The genes are TRBV6-5 and TRBJ1-3, with a weak D call TRBD1 (6 bases). The CDR3 extends over 15 amino acids. Germline CDR1 and CDR2: MNHEY and SVGAGI. V was trimmed by 6 bases and J by 0 bases, leaving 12 bases between them. CDR3: CASSRGQSSGNTIYF. CDR3 DNA: TGTGCCAGCAGCCGAGGACAGTCCTCTGGAAACACCATATATTTT.

The chain couples TRBV28 to TRBJ1-2; D is unresolved. This CDR3 region has 14 residues. Trimming shortened V by 4 bases and J by 7 bases, and 16 bases separated the two germline ends. Germline V lookup: CDR1 MDHEN, CDR2 SYDVKM. The CDR3 reads CASSSAGRMGGYTF. The CDR3 DNA reads as TGTGCCAGCAGTTCCGCCGGACGGATGGGTGGCTACACCTTC.

The rearrangement links TRBV29-1 to TRBJ2-2, with 9 bases that match TRBD1. From germline, CDR1 is SQVTM and CDR2 ANQGSEA. Germline trimming cut 7 bases from V and 5 bases from J; bases unmatched to any gene: 5. This CDR3 contains 13 residues. For the CDR3, the DNA is TGCAGCGCCACGACAGGGGGTACCGGGGAGCTGTTTTTT. Amino acids: CSATTGGTGELFF.

The rearrangement links TRBV5-5 to TRBJ1-1, with TRBD1 matching over 7 bases. The CDR3 is made up of 14 amino acids. Germline V gives CDR1 SGHKS, CDR2 YYEKEE (reference sequence). J gave up 5 bases and V 5 bases, and 9 bases lay outside the gene matches. The CDR3 reads CASRYNTGVTEAFF. The CDR3 DNA reads as TGTGCCAGCAGGTACAATACAGGGGTGACTGAAGCTTTCTTT. The whole variable domain, remainder taken from reference TRBV5-5 and TRBJ1-1, is DAGVTQSPTHLIKTRGQQVTLRCSPISGHKSVSWYQQVLGQGPQFIFQYYEKEERGRGNFPDRFSARQFPNYSSELNVNALLLGDSALYLCASRYNTGVTEAFFGQGTRLTVV.

The chain uses TRBV9 and TRBJ2-1, with 7 positions matching TRBD2. This CDR3 has 15 amino acids. From germline, CDR1 is SGDLS and CDR2 YYNGEE. V shed 0 bases, J shed 0 bases, and the junction held 0 bases outside the gene matches. The CDR3: CASSVGTSSYNEQFF. DNA for the CDR3: TGTGCCAGCAGCGTAGGGACTAGCTCCTACAATGAGCAGTTCTTC.

This rearrangement joins TRBV6-7 to TRBJ2-7; TRBD2 agrees at 11 bases. TRBV6-7 is marked as an open reading frame, function uncertain. Trimming cost V 7 bases and J 5 bases; bases outside gene matches: 4. The CDR3 runs to 13 residues. The chain's CDR3 is CASNLAGGHEQYV. CDR3 nucleotides: TGTGCCAGCAACCTAGCGGGAGGCCACGAGCAGTACGTC.

The V call is TRBV7-9, the J call TRBJ1-1; 8 bases map to TRBD1. The length of the CDR3 is 15 residues. Germline trimming cut 2 bases from V and 1 base from J; bases unmatched to any gene: 3. From germline, CDR1 is SEHNR and CDR2 FQNEAQ (reference sequence). This chain's CDR3 is CASSLRTGRNTEAFF. The CDR3 DNA follows: TGTGCCAGCAGCTTACGGACAGGGAGGAACACTGAAGCTTTCTTT.

The V call is TRBV18, the J call TRBJ2-2; 11 bases agree with TRBD1. This CDR3 has 17 residues. The junction had 9 bases not matched to a gene; V was cut back by 6 bases and J by 3 bases. Per the germline V gene, CDR1 is KGHSH and CDR2 is LQKENI. CDR3 residues: CASSPPGQGAYTGELFF. The CDR3 region has the DNA TGTGCCAGCTCCCCCCCTGGACAGGGGGCGTACACCGGGGAGCTGTTTTTT.

A remark on this clone: Different DNA sequences within this sample yield the same CDR3. The J gene is TRBJ1-2, the V gene TRBV18; D is uncertain. The CDR3 covers 14 residues. Germline CDR1 is KGHSH and CDR2 is LQKENI. V was shortened by 2 bases and J by 0 bases, with 7 bases between the two germline ends. The CDR3 region has the DNA TGTGCCAGCTCACCAGGTCAGACTAACTATGGCTACACCTTC. It codes for CASSPGQTNYGYTF.

The chain combines TRBV27 with TRBJ1-4; D uncertain. Per germline, CDR1 MNHEY and CDR2 SMNVEV (reference sequence). V lost 4 bases, J lost 8 bases, and 11 bases lay in between. The CDR3 is made up of 13 amino acids. CDR3 DNA sequence: TGTGCCAGCAGTTCCGGCCAAGTAGAAAAACTGTTTTTT. It yields the protein CASSSGQVEKLFF.

This clone occurred once. This chain connects TRBV4-2 to TRBJ2-7; 12 positions agree with TRBD2. CDR1 and CDR2 (germline): LGHNA, YNFKEQ. The V segment lost 1 base and the J segment 6 bases; nucleotides outside the gene matches: 10. This CDR3 region has 17 residues. In nucleotides, the CDR3 is TGTGCCAGCAGCCAAGGGGCGACTAGCGGGGGACTACTCGAGCAGTACTTC. It encodes CASSQGATSGGLLEQYF.

This chain links TRBV7-2 with TRBJ2-3; the D gene is possibly TRBD1 (5 bases). CDR1 is SGHTA and CDR2 is FQGNSA in the germline V gene. Trimming stripped 1 base from V and 4 bases from J, with 12 bases between. The CDR3 contains 15 residues. In DNA form, the CDR3 reads TGTGCCAGCAGCTTAGAGGCAGGGTGGGCAGATACGCAGTATTTT. This translates into CASSLEAGWADTQYF.

The chain employs TRBV6-2 or TRBV6-3 and TRBJ2-7; D call uncertain. Germline CDR1 and CDR2: MNHEY and SVGEGT. The CDR3 is 17 amino acids. Trimming left V 2 bases short and J 1 base short, with 18 bases between. CDR3 nucleotide sequence: TGTGCCAGCAGTTACCTCCCTGCCAGGAGTTTATCCTACGAGCAGTACTTC. It encodes CASSYLPARSLSYEQYF.

The chain links TRBV6-5 to TRBJ2-2; no reliable D call. The ends were cut back, 5 bases at V and 6 bases at J, with 10 bases in the middle. The germline V gene encodes CDR1 MNHEY and CDR2 SVGAGI. This CDR3 has 13 residues. CDR3 amino acids: CASSRVGPGELFF. In nucleotides, the CDR3 is TGTGCCAGCAGTCGGGTGGGCCCCGGGGAGCTGTTTTTT.

This clone was detected once. The chain uses TRBV30 and TRBJ1-1; D uncertain. Germline V gene sequence: CDR1 GTSNPN, CDR2 SVGIG (reference sequence). This CDR3 spans 13 amino acids. Trimming pared 0 bases from V and 1 base from J, leaving 6 bases between. In DNA, the CDR3 is TGTGCCTGGAGTGTAATCCGGAACACTGAAGCTTTCTTT. Translating it yields CAWSVIRNTEAFF.

The J gene is TRBJ2-3, the V gene TRBV27; D gene unclear. Deletions cut 5 bases from V and 1 base from J, with 10 bases between. This CDR3 has 14 residues. Germline CDR1 reads MNHEY; CDR2 reads SMNVEV (reference sequence). The CDR3 is CASSPLGGTDTQYF. CDR3 DNA: TGTGCCAGCAGTCCCCTTGGGGGCACAGATACGCAGTATTTT.